Listed below are T cell receptor beta chains from one sample, sequenced in a study of blood T cell repertoires in COVID-19. Assay: immunoSEQ multiplex PCR; the TCRdb copy retains only in-frame clones and omits some. The sample consists of just under 350,000 clones, under 95% of them appearing once. The sequenced material came from peripheral blood. The receptors here all came from a woman aged 18 to 35 who had recovered from COVID-19. Both conserved end residues are part of each CDR3. Fields, in order: D gene, CDR3 length, clone size, V gene, J gene, CDR3 protein, CDR3 DNA. The D gene is left open where the match is weak. Rows give clone size only sometimes, using once, few, many, or a class for an expanded clone.

d_gene: TRBD2; len: 16; abundance: .; v_gene: TRBV27; j_gene: TRBJ2-1; CDR3aa: CASSLMGLAGNNEQFF; CDR3nt: TGTGCCAGCAGCCTCATGGGACTAGCGGGAAACAATGAGCAGTTCTTC
d_gene: .; len: 15; abundance: few; v_gene: TRBV7-6; j_gene: TRBJ1-4; CDR3aa: CASSRGTGNNEKLFF; CDR3nt: TGTGCCAGCAGCCGTGGCACGGGGAATAATGAAAAACTGTTTTTT
d_gene: TRBD2; len: 15; abundance: .; v_gene: TRBV5-8; j_gene: TRBJ2-1; CDR3aa: CASSAGTSGRNEQFF; CDR3nt: TGTGCCAGCAGCGCGGGGACTAGCGGGAGAAATGAGCAGTTCTTC
d_gene: .; len: 16; abundance: .; v_gene: TRBV27; j_gene: TRBJ2-3; CDR3aa: CASRPNSAFSTDTQYF; CDR3nt: TGTGCCAGCAGACCCAACTCCGCCTTCAGCACAGATACGCAGTATTTT
d_gene: TRBD1; len: 15; abundance: .; v_gene: TRBV28; j_gene: TRBJ2-3; CDR3aa: CASSFRDRASGTQYF; CDR3nt: TGTGCCAGCAGTTTCCGGGACAGGGCTTCGGGTACGCAGTATTTT
d_gene: .; len: 15; abundance: .; v_gene: TRBV6-6; j_gene: TRBJ2-1; CDR3aa: CASRPGEIGYNEQFF; CDR3nt: TGTGCCAGCAGGCCCGGGGAAATTGGTTACAATGAGCAGTTCTTC
d_gene: TRBD1; len: 15; abundance: .; v_gene: TRBV9; j_gene: TRBJ1-1; CDR3aa: CASSAWTGSNTEAFF; CDR3nt: TGTGCCAGCAGCGCGTGGACAGGGTCGAACACTGAAGCTTTCTTT
d_gene: .; len: 14; abundance: .; v_gene: TRBV6-1; j_gene: TRBJ1-5; CDR3aa: CASSEARGNQPQHF; CDR3nt: TGTGCCAGCAGTGAAGCCAGGGGCAATCAGCCCCAGCATTTT
d_gene: .; len: 14; abundance: .; v_gene: TRBV2; j_gene: TRBJ2-3; CDR3aa: CASSRQSSTDTQYF; CDR3nt: TGTGCCAGCAGTCGACAGTCTAGCACAGATACGCAGTATTTT
d_gene: TRBD1; len: 13; abundance: .; v_gene: TRBV19; j_gene: TRBJ1-4; CDR3aa: CASRGQGNEKLFF; CDR3nt: TGTGCCAGTAGGGGACAGGGGAATGAAAAACTGTTTTTT
d_gene: .; len: 15; abundance: .; v_gene: TRBV7-6; j_gene: TRBJ2-1; CDR3aa: CASSLTASSYNEQFF; CDR3nt: TGTGCCAGCAGCTTGACCGCTAGCTCCTACAATGAGCAGTTCTTC
d_gene: .; len: 14; abundance: .; v_gene: TRBV7-9; j_gene: TRBJ2-5; CDR3aa: CASSGGLVVETQYF; CDR3nt: TGTGCCAGCAGCGGAGGGTTGGTCGTAGAGACCCAGTACTTC
d_gene: TRBD1; len: 11; abundance: .; v_gene: TRBV10-3; j_gene: TRBJ1-1; CDR3aa: CAISGGQGAFF; CDR3nt: TGTGCCATCAGTGGGGGACAGGGGGCTTTCTTT
d_gene: .; len: 13; abundance: .; v_gene: TRBV27; j_gene: TRBJ1-4; CDR3aa: CASTEAGSEKLFF; CDR3nt: TGTGCCAGCACAGAGGCAGGGTCAGAAAAACTGTTTTTT
d_gene: .; len: 17; abundance: .; v_gene: TRBV7-6; j_gene: TRBJ1-2; CDR3aa: CASSKRVLGRGNYGYTF; CDR3nt: TGTGCCAGCAGCAAACGGGTACTGGGCAGGGGTAACTATGGCTACACCTTC
d_gene: .; len: 13; abundance: .; v_gene: TRBV15; j_gene: TRBJ1-5; CDR3aa: CATSREPQWPQHF; CDR3nt: TGTGCCACCAGCAGGGAACCACAGTGGCCCCAGCATTTT
d_gene: TRBD2; len: 14; abundance: .; v_gene: TRBV14; j_gene: TRBJ2-1; CDR3aa: CASSLAGGGDEQFF; CDR3nt: TGTGCCAGCAGTTTAGCGGGAGGTGGCGATGAGCAGTTCTTC
d_gene: TRBD2; len: 16; abundance: .; v_gene: TRBV2; j_gene: TRBJ2-1; CDR3aa: CASSEVWREDGNEQFF; CDR3nt: TGTGCCAGCAGTGAAGTATGGCGGGAGGACGGGAATGAGCAGTTCTTC